Below, one T cell receptor (beta chain) is given with its context. These data are taken from a study of blood T cell repertoires in COVID-19. Study at large: From T cells, B-cell-depleted T cells, or PBMCs came the material, which was cDNA or gDNA.

In the original workflow: From reference gene primer amplification, estimates of nucleated cell counts were derived. Clones were read by immunoSEQ multiplex PCR, and TCRdb kept only the in-frame ones, dropping some. D and trimming were read from the DNA, whereas the V and J calls and clone size are those reported in that table. The sample lists 95,000 to 110,000 clones; roughly 84% were seen once. This clonotype was obtained from a human donor in a cohort sampled during active COVID-19. The specimen was peripheral blood.

CDR3 coding DNA: TGTGCCAGCAGACAGGGGGACTCTGGCTACACCTTC. This encodes CASRQGDSGYTF. The V call is TRBV6-4, the J call TRBJ1-2; 8 bases are shared with TRBD1. This CDR3 contains 12 residues. CDR1 and CDR2 from the germline V gene are MRHNA and SNTAGT. Trimming removed 6 bases from V and 7 bases from J; junction bases left unmatched: 4.